This TCR beta chain was sequenced in a study of shared clonotypes between healthy human individuals. Profiled with immunoSEQ multiplex PCR; TCRdb holds only in-frame clones, not every one. The sample includes 950,000 to 1,300,000 clones, 60% to 80% seen only once; the top ten take over 1.3%. Note on this clone: What it binds is unknown. At the DNA level, this CDR3 is encoded by other sequences in the same sample as well.

The V end lost 0 bases, the J end lost 2 bases, and 6 bases lay between the germline ends. Germline assignment: CDR1 SGHNT and CDR2 YYREEE (reference sequence). This CDR3 contains 13 residues. General study findings and limits: Non-shared clonotypes displayed generation probabilities falling below those of clonotypes present in all four donors. Around 4.9% of naive CD4 clonotypes were shared across four donors.

Sequenced: memory CD4+ T cells sorted from blood. Indicated subset: CD45RA-negative fraction. J is TRBJ2-7 and V is TRBV5-4; D is unresolved. This clonotype originated in a man younger than 30 in good health. CDR3 in amino acids: CASSLVGTYEQYF. The CDR3 DNA is TGTGCCAGCAGCTTGGTAGGTACCTACGAGCAGTACTTC.